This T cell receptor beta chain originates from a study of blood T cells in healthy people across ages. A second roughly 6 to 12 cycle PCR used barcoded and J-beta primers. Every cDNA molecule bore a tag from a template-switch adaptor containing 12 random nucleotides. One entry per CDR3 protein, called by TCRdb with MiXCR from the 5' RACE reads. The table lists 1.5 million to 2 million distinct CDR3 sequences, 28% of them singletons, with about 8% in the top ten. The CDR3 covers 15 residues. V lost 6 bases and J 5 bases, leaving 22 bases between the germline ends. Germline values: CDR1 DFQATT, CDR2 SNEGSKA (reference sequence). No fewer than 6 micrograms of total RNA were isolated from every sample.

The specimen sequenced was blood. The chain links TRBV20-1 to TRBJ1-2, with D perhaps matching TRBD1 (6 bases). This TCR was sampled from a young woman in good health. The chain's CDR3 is CSAEDRQNVGYGYTF. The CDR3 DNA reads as TGCAGTGCGGAGGACAGACAGAACGTGGGATATGGCTACACCTTC.